This T cell receptor beta chain was obtained from a study of T-cell memory formation after mild COVID-19 listed by TCRdb under 2021. For the wider study: TCR sequence clusters from the two donors were largely donor specific. Longitudinal TCRalpha and TCRbeta repertoire sequencing tracked T-cell clones expanding and contracting after mild COVID-19 in two donors. The cohort was made up of two young adult volunteers, one female and one male, who were previously healthy.

TCRdb shows the sequencer as Illumina NovaSeq 6000. TCRalpha and TCRbeta cDNA libraries were built by 5'RACE with constant-segment primers, adding sample barcodes and unique molecular identifiers. RNA was extracted from every sample with Trizol reagent. Library amplification was performed in two PCR steps, and a second sample barcode and Illumina TruSeq adapters were introduced in the second step. Sequencing of the libraries was done on an Illumina NovaSeq, producing 2 x 150 bp paired-end reads. In the original analysis: Demultiplexing of reads and collapsing into UMI-guided consensus sequences were performed with migec v1.2.7. With mixcr v2.1.11, UMI consensuses were aligned to TRA and TRB V and J templates and assembled into clonotypes. A clonotype was counted as expanded or contracted only when both edgeR and NoisET called the clonotype significant, with the noise models trained on biological replicates. edgeR calls used a false discovery rate-adjusted p below 0.01 and a log2 fold-change threshold of 1. As an exploratory analysis of dynamics, max-normalized trajectories of the 1000 most abundant clonotypes were examined with PCA combined with hierarchical clustering. Separately sequenced CD4+ and CD8+ repertoires were used to assign the CD4 or CD8 phenotype of responding clones. TCRdb itself trimmed the public reads at Q25 with fastp, ran MiXCR and retained productive beta chains. For every CDR3 protein sequence, its rows merge into one entry that carries the most common genes and DNA. TCRdb assigned the V and J calls; the authors' analysis was not used. Here the sample has 180,000 or so distinct CDR3 sequences; around a tenth occur a single time. Approximately 3.8% of the sample is taken by the ten largest.

Its CDR3 holds 14 amino acids, cysteine through phenylalanine. Only the CDR3 DNA stays, 42 bases, in frame from base 1. From V the trimming removes 6 bases and from J it removes 2 bases, while the gene matches leave 3 bases of the junction unaccounted for. This clonotype was observed a handful of times. The antigen this receptor binds is unknown. No per-base quality is available; no much larger clone lies one base away. Overall results and qualifications from the work: Some responding clones were detected in pre-infection memory, which suggested that pre-existing cross-reactive memory T cells had joined the SARS-CoV-2 response. Clones contracting from day 15 to 85 had balanced CD4/CD8 phenotypes, while a second wave expanding from day 15 to 37 was biased towards CD4+. SARS-CoV-2 specificity of the second-wave clones peaking on day 37 was not confirmed. Only two mild cases were covered by the study, and larger cohorts that include severe cases with pre-infection samples were considered necessary. Contracting CD4+ clones turned up mainly in the CM and EM memory subsets, whereas EMRA was where CD8+ clones were enriched.

PBMCs were isolated by Ficoll-Paque density gradient centrifugation. This sequence originates from a man between 18 and 35 years old who had mild COVID-19 (a few samples of this study predate the infection). The sample titles of this study are shuffled in the database, so cell type and time point are left out; the donor was told from shared clones. The chain was built from TRBV12-3 or TRBV12-4 and TRBJ1-1, and TRBD1 aligns with 10 junction nucleotides. The sequencing input was PBMCs or a T cell subset sorted from them (not recorded which). The CDR3 amino acid sequence is: CASRWTGGNTEAFF. The DNA sequence reads TGTGCCAGCAGGTGGACAGGGGGAAACACTGAAGCTTTCTTT.